This T cell receptor (beta chain) was identified in a study of shared clonotypes between healthy human individuals. A word on this clone: The target antigen is unknown.

CDR1 is SGHNT and CDR2 is YYREEE in the germline V gene (reference sequence). With 0 bases removed from V and 6 bases from J, the gap between germline ends came to 10 bases. The CDR3 sequence is 13 residues long. Profiled with immunoSEQ multiplex PCR; TCRdb holds only in-frame clones, not every one. Of hundreds of thousands of clones detected, 96% appear once; the ten largest clones hold 0.32%. Regarding the study as a whole: Depth of sequencing was expected to influence donor clonotype sharing. The naive CD4 repertoires of several donors were compared, and around 4.7% of clonotypes were shared. Estimated richness values were generally larger in naive subsets than in memory subsets.

The clonotype comes from a man aged 25 to 40 in good health. The sample consisted of memory CD8+ T cells sorted from blood. As for subset: CD45RO+ cells pooled with CCR7-negative TemRA cells. The chain joins TRBV5-4 to TRBJ2-7; D gene unclear. CDR3 protein: CASSLADGSEQYF. DNA for the CDR3: TGTGCCAGCAGCTTGGCCGACGGTTCCGAGCAGTACTTC.